The sequence of this TCR beta chain was determined in a study of cytomegalovirus exposure and HLA in healthy donors. CDR1 and CDR2 from the germline V gene are ENHRY and SYGVKD. The V end was cut by 7 bases, the J end by 3 bases, with 14 bases between. CDR3 length equals 14 residues. For this clone: Its antigen is as yet unknown.

This PCR relied on a set of 60 Vbeta primers and 13 Jbeta primers. Here immunoSEQ multiplex PCR was the method, and the copy in TCRdb shows in-frame clones only, minus some. This sample has under 150,000 clones, with 70% to 80% found just once. General observations from the study: Later work associated 16,951 TCR beta sequences with HLA alleles at 0.05 false discovery rate.

The sequenced sample consisted of PBMCs. The chain combines TRBV10-3 with TRBJ2-3; D is perhaps TRBD2 (6 bases). This clonotype was obtained from a woman aged 40 to 50 in good health and CMV-seropositive. The CDR3 sequence is CAINTKEGTDTQYF. Written as DNA, the CDR3 is TGTGCCATCAACACAAAGGAGGGAACAGATACGCAGTATTTT.